This T cell receptor (beta chain) was identified during a study of blood T cell repertoires in COVID-19. At the level of the study: There were acute and convalescent COVID-19 samples, and they came from the United States, Italy and Spain. The cDNA or gDNA used as material had been derived from T cells, B-cell-depleted T cells, or PBMCs.

Per the original methods: From reference gene primer amplification, estimates of nucleated cell counts were derived. Only in-frame clones appear in the TCRdb table, and some are missing; sequencing was by immunoSEQ multiplex PCR. V and J calls and clone size are copied from that table; D and trimming were computed from the DNA. This sample has approximately 80,000 clones, with about 87% found just once. Germline CDR1 is MNHEY and CDR2 is SVGAGI. Between the trimmed V and J ends, which lost 7 bases and 7 bases, there was a span of 19 bases. The CDR3 is 14 amino acids. The chain carries TRBV6-5 and TRBJ1-2; D is uncertain. This sequence was found in a man aged 35-49 years with acute or convalescent COVID-19. Sequencing input: peripheral blood. CDR3 loop: CASTKEEAFTGYTF. The CDR3 coding sequence is TGTGCCAGCACCAAAGAAGAGGCGTTCACTGGCTACACCTTC.